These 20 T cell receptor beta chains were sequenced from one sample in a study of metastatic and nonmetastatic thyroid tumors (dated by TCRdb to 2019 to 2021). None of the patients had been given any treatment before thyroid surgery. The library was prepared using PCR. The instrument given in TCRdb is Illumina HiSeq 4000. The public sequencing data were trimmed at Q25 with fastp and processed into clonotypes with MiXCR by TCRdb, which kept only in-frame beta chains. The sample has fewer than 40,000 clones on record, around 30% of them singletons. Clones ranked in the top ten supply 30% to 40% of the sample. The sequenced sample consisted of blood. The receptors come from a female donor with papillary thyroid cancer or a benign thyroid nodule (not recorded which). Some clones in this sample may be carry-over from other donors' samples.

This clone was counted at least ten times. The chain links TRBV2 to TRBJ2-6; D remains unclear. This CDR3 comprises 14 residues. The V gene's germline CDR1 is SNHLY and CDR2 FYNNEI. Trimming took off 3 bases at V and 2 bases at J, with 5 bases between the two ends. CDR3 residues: CASSDTTGANVLTF. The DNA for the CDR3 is TGTGCCAGCAGTGATACAACTGGGGCCAACGTCCTGACTTTC.

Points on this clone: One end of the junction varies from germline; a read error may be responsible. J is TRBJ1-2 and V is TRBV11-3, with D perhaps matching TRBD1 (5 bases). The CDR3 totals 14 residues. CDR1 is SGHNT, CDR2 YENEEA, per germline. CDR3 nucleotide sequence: TGTGCCAGCAGCCCACGGGGCCAAGGCTATGGCAACACCTTC. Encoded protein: CASSPRGQGYGNTF.

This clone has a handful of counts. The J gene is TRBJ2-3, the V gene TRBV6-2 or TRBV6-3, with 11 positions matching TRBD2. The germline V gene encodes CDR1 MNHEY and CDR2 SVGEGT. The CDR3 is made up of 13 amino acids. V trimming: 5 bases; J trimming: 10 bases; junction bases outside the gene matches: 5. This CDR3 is CASSDPGLAAQYF. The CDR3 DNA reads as TGTGCCAGCAGTGACCCGGGACTAGCGGCGCAGTATTTT.

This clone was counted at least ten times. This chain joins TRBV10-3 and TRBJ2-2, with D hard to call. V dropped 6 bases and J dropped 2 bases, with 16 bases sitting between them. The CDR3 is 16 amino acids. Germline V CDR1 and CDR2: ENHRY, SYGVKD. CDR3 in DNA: TGTGCCATCAGCGCTACCTATCAGCTTAACACCGGGGAGCTGTTTTTT. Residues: CAISATYQLNTGELFF.

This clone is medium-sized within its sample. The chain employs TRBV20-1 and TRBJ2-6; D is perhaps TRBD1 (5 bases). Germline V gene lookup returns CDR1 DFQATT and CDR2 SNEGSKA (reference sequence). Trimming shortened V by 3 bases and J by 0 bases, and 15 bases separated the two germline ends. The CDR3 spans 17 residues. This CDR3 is CSASDGPGLSGANVLTF. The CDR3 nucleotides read TGCAGTGCTAGTGACGGACCAGGGCTCTCTGGGGCCAACGTCCTGACTTTC.

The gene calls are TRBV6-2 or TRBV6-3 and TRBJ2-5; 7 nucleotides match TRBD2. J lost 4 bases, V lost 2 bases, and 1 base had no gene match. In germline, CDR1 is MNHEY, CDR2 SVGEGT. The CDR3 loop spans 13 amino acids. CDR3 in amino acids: CASSYGGRETQYF. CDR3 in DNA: TGTGCCAGCAGTTACGGCGGGAGAGAGACCCAGTACTTC.

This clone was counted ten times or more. CDR3 protein: CSANLGGGGMDEKLFF. DNA for the CDR3: TGCAGTGCAAATCTAGGTGGGGGGGGAATGGATGAAAAACTGTTTTTT. The V gene is TRBV20-1, the J gene TRBJ1-4, with a weak D call TRBD1 (5 bases). Germline V gives CDR1 DFQATT, CDR2 SNEGSKA (reference sequence). This CDR3 spans 16 amino acids. V lost 6 bases to trimming and J lost 6 bases, with 23 bases between them.

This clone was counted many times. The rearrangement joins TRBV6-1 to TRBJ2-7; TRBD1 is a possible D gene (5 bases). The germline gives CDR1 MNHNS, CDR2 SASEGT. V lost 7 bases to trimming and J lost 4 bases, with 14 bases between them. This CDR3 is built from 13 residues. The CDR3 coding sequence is TGTGCCAGCACCACCAATGACAGATACGAGCAGTACTTC. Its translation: CASTTNDRYEQYF.

Here the CDR3 DNA reads TGTGCCAGTAGCGCCAGACTAGCGGGAGGGTTCGATACGCAGTATTTT. Translation: CASSARLAGGFDTQYF. This chain connects TRBV19 to TRBJ2-3; TRBD2 matches at 14 bases. V lost 6 bases, J lost 6 bases, and 8 bases stayed unmatched. The CDR3 covers 16 residues. CDR1 is LNHDA, CDR2 SQIVND, per germline (reference sequence). The full variable domain, in which reference TRBV19 and TRBJ2-3 provide the parts outside the CDR3, is DGGITQSPKYLFRKEGQNVTLSCEQNLNHDAMYWYRQDPGQGLRLIYYSQIVNDFQKGDIAEGYSVSREKKESFPLTVTSAQKNPTAFYLCASSARLAGGFDTQYFGPGTRLTVL.

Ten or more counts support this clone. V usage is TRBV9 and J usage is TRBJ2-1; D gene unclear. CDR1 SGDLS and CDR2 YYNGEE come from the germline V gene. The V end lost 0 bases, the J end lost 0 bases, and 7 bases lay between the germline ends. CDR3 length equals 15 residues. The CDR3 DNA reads TGTGCCAGCAGCGTAGCGCCTAGCTCCTACAATGAGCAGTTCTTC. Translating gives CASSVAPSSYNEQFF.

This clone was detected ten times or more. The CDR3 coding sequence is TGTGCCAGCAGCTTAGGCAGGAACACTGAAGCTTTCTTT. Its translation is CASSLGRNTEAFF. The rearrangement links TRBV11-2 to TRBJ1-1, with no clear D. This CDR3 has 13 residues. Trimming removed 1 base at V and 1 base at J, with 4 bases between. Germline values: CDR1 SGHAT, CDR2 FQNNGV. The whole variable domain, remainder taken from reference TRBV11-2 and TRBJ1-1, is EAGVAQSPRYKIIEKRQSVAFWCNPISGHATLYWYQQILGQGPKLLIQFQNNGVVDDSQLPKDRFSAERLKGVDSTLKIQPAKLEDSAVYLCASSLGRNTEAFFGQGTRLTVV.

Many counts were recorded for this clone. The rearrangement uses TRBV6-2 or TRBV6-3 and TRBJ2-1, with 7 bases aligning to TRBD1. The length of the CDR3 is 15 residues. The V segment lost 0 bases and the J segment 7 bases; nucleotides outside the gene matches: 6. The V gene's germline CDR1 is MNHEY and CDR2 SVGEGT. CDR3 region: CASSYSTAGGNEQFF. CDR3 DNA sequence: TGTGCCAGCAGTTACTCGACGGCAGGGGGAAATGAGCAGTTCTTC.

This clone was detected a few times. The CDR3 DNA follows: TGTGCCATCTCCGGGAACCCCTACGAGCAGTACTTC. Residues: CAISGNPYEQYF. The rearrangement joins TRBV6-1 to TRBJ2-7; D is possibly TRBD2 (5 bases). V lost 10 bases and J 2 bases, leaving 12 bases between the germline ends. This CDR3 is built from 12 residues. Per germline, CDR1 MNHNS and CDR2 SASEGT.

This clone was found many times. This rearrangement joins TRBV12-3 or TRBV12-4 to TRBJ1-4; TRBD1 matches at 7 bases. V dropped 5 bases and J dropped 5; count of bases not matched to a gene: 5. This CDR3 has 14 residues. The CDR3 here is CASSGDRTNEKLFF. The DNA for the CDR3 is TGTGCCAGCAGTGGGGACAGAACGAATGAAAAACTGTTTTTT.

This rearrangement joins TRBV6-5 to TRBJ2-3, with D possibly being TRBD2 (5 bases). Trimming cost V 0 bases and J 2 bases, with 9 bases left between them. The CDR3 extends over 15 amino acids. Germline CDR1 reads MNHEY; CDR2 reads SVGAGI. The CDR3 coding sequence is TGTGCCAGCAGTTACTCGGGGAGATTCACAGATACGCAGTATTTT. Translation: CASSYSGRFTDTQYF.

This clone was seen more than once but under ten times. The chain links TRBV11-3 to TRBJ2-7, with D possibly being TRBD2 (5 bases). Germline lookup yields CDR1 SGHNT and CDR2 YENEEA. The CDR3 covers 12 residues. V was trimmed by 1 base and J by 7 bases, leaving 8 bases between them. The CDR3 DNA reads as TGTGCCAGCAGCTTAGTAGCGTGGGAGCAGTACTTC. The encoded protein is CASSLVAWEQYF. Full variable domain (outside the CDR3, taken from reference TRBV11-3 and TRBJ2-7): EAGVVQSPRYKIIEKKQPVAFWCNPISGHNTLYWYLQNLGQGPELLIRYENEEAVDDSQLPKDRFSAERLKGVDSTLKIQPAELGDSAVYLCASSLVAWEQYFGPGTRLTVT.

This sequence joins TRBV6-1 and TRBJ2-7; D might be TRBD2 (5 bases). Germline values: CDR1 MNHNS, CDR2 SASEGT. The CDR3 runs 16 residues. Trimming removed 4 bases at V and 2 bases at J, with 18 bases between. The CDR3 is CASSALAGETPYEQYF. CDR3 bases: TGTGCCAGCAGTGCTCTAGCTGGGGAAACACCCTACGAGCAGTACTTC.

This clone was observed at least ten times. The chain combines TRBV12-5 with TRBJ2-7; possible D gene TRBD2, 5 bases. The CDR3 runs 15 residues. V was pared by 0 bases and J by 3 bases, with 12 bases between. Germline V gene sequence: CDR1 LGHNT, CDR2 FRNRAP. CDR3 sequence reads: CASGLVLGLIYEQYF. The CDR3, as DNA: TGTGCTAGTGGTTTGGTTTTAGGACTGATCTACGAGCAGTACTTC. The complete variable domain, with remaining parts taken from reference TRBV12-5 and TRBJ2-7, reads DARVTQTPRHKVTEMGQEVTMRCQPILGHNTVFWYRQTMMQGLELLAYFRNRAPLDDSGMPKDRFSAEMPDATLATLKIQPSEPRDSAVYFCASGLVLGLIYEQYFGPGTRLTVT.

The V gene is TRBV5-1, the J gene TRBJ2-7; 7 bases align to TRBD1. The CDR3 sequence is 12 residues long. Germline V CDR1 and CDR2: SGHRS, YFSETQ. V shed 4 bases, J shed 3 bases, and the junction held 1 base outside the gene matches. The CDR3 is CASSRDSYEQYF. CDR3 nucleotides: TGCGCCAGCAGCAGGGACAGCTACGAGCAGTACTTC.

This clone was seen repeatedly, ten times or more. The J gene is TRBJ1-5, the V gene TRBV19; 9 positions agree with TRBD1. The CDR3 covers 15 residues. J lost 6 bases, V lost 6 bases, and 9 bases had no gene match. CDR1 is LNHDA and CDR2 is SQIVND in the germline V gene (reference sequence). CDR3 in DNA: TGTGCCAGTAGCCTGACAGGGGGAATGGTTCAGCCCCAGCATTTT. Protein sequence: CASSLTGGMVQPQHF. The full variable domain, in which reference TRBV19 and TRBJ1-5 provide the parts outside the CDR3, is DGGITQSPKYLFRKEGQNVTLSCEQNLNHDAMYWYRQDPGQGLRLIYYSQIVNDFQKGDIAEGYSVSREKKESFPLTVTSAQKNPTAFYLCASSLTGGMVQPQHFGDGTRLSIL.